The present entry profiles one TCR beta chain with its context. Its antigen is not known. These data originate in a study of blood T cells in healthy people across ages. Study-level background: Using template switching, researchers captured about one barcoded beta molecule for each two T cells. Study observations and caveats: Investigators treated diversity estimates from one million T cells as underestimates. Donor CMV infection status was unknown, possibly confounding age-related changes in expanded clonotypes.

Primed by a sample-barcoded 5' primer and a J-beta primer mix, a second PCR proceeded for about 6 to 12 cycles. One entry per CDR3 protein results from TCRdb running MiXCR on the 5' RACE reads. The sample lists hundreds of thousands of distinct CDR3 sequences; about 28% were seen once. Every donor provided approximately 9.2 milliliters of peripheral blood. This CDR3 comprises 13 residues. Trimming left V 5 bases short and J 12 bases short, with 16 bases between. In germline, CDR1 is SNHLY, CDR2 FYNNEI. The V and J genes are TRBV2 and TRBJ1-4; D gene unclear. The source of this sequence is a woman of 80 years or more in good health. The specimen was blood. CDR3: CASSLDTSGQLFF. The CDR3 coding sequence is TGTGCCAGCAGTCTAGATACGAGCGGGCAACTGTTTTTT.